Listed below are T cell receptor beta chains from one sample, sequenced in a study of cytomegalovirus exposure and HLA in healthy donors. TCRdb keeps only in-frame clones here, not all; method: immunoSEQ multiplex PCR. Of over 150,000 clones in the sample, about four fifths were seen once. Material for sequencing was PBMCs. These receptors all stem from a woman aged 50 to 65 in good health and CMV-seropositive. Each CDR3 is given with its conserved first and last residue. A D gene is named only where the DNA matches it firmly. The size field is filled for only some rows; it gives once, few, many or a size class.

length,size,V,D,J,CDR3,DNA
12,-,TRBV7-9,-,TRBJ1-1,CSSSSSGVGAFF,TGTTCCAGCAGCTCCAGCGGGGTGGGTGCTTTCTTT
16,-,TRBV18,-,TRBJ1-4,CASSPPGQGSTTKLFF,TGTGCCAGCTCACCACCGGGGCAGGGGAGTACCACTAAACTGTTTTTT
15,-,TRBV4-2,TRBD1,TRBJ1-1,CASSQGGQTNTEAFF,TGTGCCAGCAGCCAAGGGGGACAGACTAACACTGAAGCTTTCTTT
14,-,TRBV28,TRBD1,TRBJ1-2,CASSFDRDVYGYTF,TGTGCCAGCAGTTTCGACAGGGATGTGTATGGCTACACCTTC
15,-,TRBV7-9,-,TRBJ2-1,CASSPDRILYNEQFF,TGTGCCAGCAGCCCCGACAGGATCCTCTACAATGAGCAGTTCTTC
14,few,TRBV28,-,TRBJ1-2,CASSPGAGDYGYTF,TGTGCCAGCAGCCCTGGGGCCGGAGACTATGGCTACACCTTC
12,-,TRBV27,-,TRBJ1-5,CASSSPGDPQHF,TGTGCCAGCAGCTCCCCGGGGGATCCCCAGCATTTT
15,once,TRBV28,-,TRBJ2-6,CASSFAGSGANVLTF,TGTGCCAGCAGTTTTGCAGGCTCTGGGGCCAACGTCCTGACTTTC
15,-,TRBV18,-,TRBJ1-1,CASSPSAAVNTEAFF,TGTGCCAGCTCACCCAGCGCGGCTGTGAACACTGAAGCTTTCTTT
15,-,TRBV6-5,-,TRBJ2-5,CASSYDTTPSETQYF,TGTGCCAGCAGTTACGACACAACACCCTCGGAGACCCAGTACTTC
17,-,TRBV7-8,TRBD1,TRBJ2-2,CASSLWWDRDDTGELFF,TGTGCCAGCAGCTTATGGTGGGACAGGGATGACACCGGGGAGCTGTTTTTT
14,-,TRBV6-5,-,TRBJ1-4,CASTPGGGGEKLFF,TGTGCCAGCACCCCGGGCGGGGGCGGTGAAAAACTGTTTTTT
15,-,TRBV5-4,TRBD1,TRBJ2-6,CASSRTGSGANVLTF,TGTGCCAGCAGCAGGACAGGGTCCGGGGCCAACGTCCTGACTTTC
15,-,TRBV7-2,-,TRBJ2-3,CASSLVAGYTDTQYF,TGTGCCAGCAGCTTAGTGGCAGGGTACACAGATACGCAGTATTTT
15,-,TRBV7-9,TRBD1,TRBJ1-6,CASSNDRDTNSPLHF,TGTGCCAGCAGCAACGACAGGGACACTAATTCACCCCTCCACTTT
14,-,TRBV10-3,TRBD1,TRBJ2-7,CAISGQGARDEQYF,TGTGCCATCAGTGGCCAGGGGGCTAGGGACGAGCAGTACTTC
13,-,TRBV7-9,-,TRBJ1-5,CSSSLGQDQPQHF,TGTTCCAGCAGCTTAGGGCAAGATCAGCCCCAGCATTTT
15,-,TRBV5-5,-,TRBJ2-1,CASSSTSRSYNEQFF,TGTGCCAGCAGCTCCACTAGTCGGTCCTACAATGAGCAGTTCTTC
18,-,TRBV18,TRBD1,TRBJ2-2,CASSRPGQGVLSTGELFF,TGTGCCAGCTCACGGCCGGGACAGGGGGTGCTAAGCACCGGGGAGCTGTTTTTT
16,-,TRBV11-2,TRBD1,TRBJ1-3,CASSPVFQGQGNTIYF,TGTGCCAGCAGCCCGGTGTTCCAGGGACAGGGAAACACCATATATTTT
14,-,TRBV29-1,TRBD1,TRBJ1-2,CSVPTGTVQNGYTF,TGCAGCGTTCCGACCGGGACAGTTCAAAACGGCTACACCTTC
14,-,TRBV7-2,TRBD1,TRBJ2-7,CASGRGQSTYEQYF,TGTGCCAGCGGCAGGGGACAGTCAACCTACGAGCAGTACTTC
17,-,TRBV9,-,TRBJ1-3,CASSSSWGESSGNTIYF,TGTGCCAGCAGCTCCTCCTGGGGCGAGAGCTCTGGAAACACCATATATTTT
14,-,TRBV7-2,TRBD1,TRBJ2-2,CASSLAGQNGELFF,TGTGCCAGCAGCTTAGCGGGACAGAACGGGGAGCTGTTTTTT
13,-,TRBV9,-,TRBJ1-3,CASSVRVGNTIYF,TGTGCCAGCAGCGTCAGGGTTGGAAACACCATATATTTT
17,few,TRBV9,-,TRBJ1-1,CASSTQKGQTFSTEAFF,TGTGCCAGCAGCACTCAAAAGGGGCAGACCTTCAGCACTGAAGCTTTCTTT
16,once,TRBV5-1,-,TRBJ2-2,CASSEQSLANTGELFF,TGCGCCAGCAGCGAACAGTCCCTCGCGAACACCGGGGAGCTGTTTTTT